Sequencing of this T cell receptor (beta chain) was carried out in a study of PD-1 blockade in mismatch repair-deficient tumors. TCRdb's table, derived via immunoSEQ multiplex PCR, lists solely in-frame clones and lacks some. The sample yields about 68,000 clones, approximately 78% seen once. Germline CDR1 reads SEHNR; CDR2 reads FQNEAQ (reference sequence). The CDR3 contains 12 residues. V dropped 2 bases and J dropped 9; count of bases not matched to a gene: 4. This clone was recorded at least ten times. Mismatch repair deficiency was confirmed in all patients, by PCR or immunohistochemistry. The TCR-sequenced patients were three responders to pembrolizumab.

The V and J genes are TRBV7-9 and TRBJ2-7; TRBD1 agrees at 7 bases. The source was peripheral blood, collected 2 weeks after starting pembrolizumab. The clonotype was recovered from an adult with mismatch repair-deficient cancer. The DNA for the CDR3 is TGTGCCAGCAGCTTATTTCGGACAGGGCAGTACTTC. Its protein product is CASSLFRTGQYF.